These 30 T cell receptor beta chains were all obtained from the same sample, sequenced in a study of post-analysis software for immune sequencing data. General study results and limits: The five TRBV segments detected at higher frequency in patients than in controls included TRBV5-6, TRBV5-1 and TRBV20-1.

Their antigens remain unidentified. TCR beta libraries were prepared from cDNA with unique molecular identifiers. TCRdb re-derived calls from the PCR reads in MiXCR, one entry per CDR3 protein. The repertoire includes 700,000 to 800,000 distinct CDR3 sequences, 25% to 30% of them detected once, and more than 0.45% sits in the top ten. Material for sequencing was blood. The origin of the receptors is a girl aged 5 to 17 with multiple sclerosis.

This clonotype was observed a few times. The CDR3 sequence: CASTVGRNQPQHF. The CDR3 nucleotides are TGTGCCAGCACGGTCGGGCGCAATCAGCCCCAGCATTTT. The J gene is TRBJ1-5, the V gene TRBV12-3 or TRBV12-4; unclear D gene. V dropped 7 bases and J dropped 2 bases, with 9 bases sitting between them. The CDR3 has 13 residues.

Concerning this clonotype itself: Mismatch with germline at one junction end may stem from a read error. This sequence joins TRBV9 and TRBJ2-3, with D perhaps being TRBD1 or TRBD2 (5 bases each). The CDR3 runs to 15 residues. Germline CDR1 and CDR2: SGDLS and YYNGEE. This chain's CDR3 is CAGSVYTGRTDTQYF. The DNA of the CDR3 is TGTGCCGGCAGCGTATATACGGGACGCACAGATACGCAGTATTTT.

The chain has TRBV7-2 and TRBJ2-7; D is uncertain. V lost 3 bases to trimming and J lost 5 bases, with 11 bases between them. The CDR3 spans 13 residues. From germline, CDR1 is SGHTA and CDR2 FQGNSA. CDR3 nucleotides: TGTGCCAGCAGCTTTCGGGCCCGGGACGAGCAGTACTTC. It codes for CASSFRARDEQYF.

V is TRBV5-6 and J is TRBJ2-7; 8 nucleotides agree with TRBD1. V shed 4 bases and J 5 bases; nucleotides not matched to a gene: 11. Per germline, CDR1 SGHDT and CDR2 YYEEEE. This CDR3 contains 15 residues. In nucleotides, the CDR3 is TGTGCCAGCAGCAGGAGACAGGGGTCTTACCACGAGCAGTACTTC. It yields the protein CASSRRQGSYHEQYF.

Turning to this clonotype: A much larger clone lies one base from this, so it may be a read error. The chain has TRBV29-1 and TRBJ2-3, with 10 bases identical to TRBD2. Germline values: CDR1 SQVTM, CDR2 ANQGSEA. This CDR3 has 14 residues. Trimming at V came to 6 bases and at J to 5 bases, leaving 8 bases not matched to a gene. CDR3 sequence reads: CSVLAGGEKDTQYF. In DNA form, the CDR3 reads TGCAGCGTATTAGCGGGAGGCGAGAAAGATACGCAGTATTTT.

The chain links TRBV7-2 to TRBJ2-5; unclear D gene. The J call may be in error: the DNA end matches TRBJ2-1 better. The CDR3 loop spans 14 amino acids. From germline, CDR1 is SGHTA and CDR2 FQGNSA. The CDR3 DNA sequence: TGTGCCAGCAGCTTAATGGCAGTCCAAGAGACCCAGTTCTTC. Residues: CASSLMAVQETQFF.

The table lists this clonotype with a count of one. The chain recombines TRBV20-1 with TRBJ2-1; 14 bases map to TRBD2. This CDR3 is built from 18 residues. Germline CDR1 and CDR2: DFQATT and SNEGSKA (reference sequence). The J segment lost 10 bases and the V segment lost 0 bases, leaving 14 bases of the junction unmatched. The CDR3 DNA is TGCAGTGCTAGAGATCAAGGGGCGGGACTAGCGGGGGCCAGGGAGCAGTTCTTC. Protein: CSARDQGAGLAGAREQFF.

The rearrangement uses TRBV20-1 and TRBJ2-7, with 12 bases that match TRBD1. V lost 6 bases to trimming and J lost 7 bases; unmatched junction nucleotides: 16. Germline loops: CDR1 DFQATT, CDR2 SNEGSKA (reference sequence). CDR3 length: 16 residues. The DNA for the CDR3 is TGCAGTGCCCTAGGAACCCGGGACAGGGGGCGGTTGGAGCAGTACTTC. Translating gives CSALGTRDRGRLEQYF.

This clonotype has only a few counts. V usage is TRBV10-3 and J usage is TRBJ2-5; D could derive from TRBD1 or TRBD2 (6 bases each). The CDR3 contains 15 residues. Looked up from germline, CDR1 is ENHRY and CDR2 is SYGVKD. Deletions cut 2 bases from V and 4 bases from J, with 14 bases between. DNA of the CDR3: TGTGCCATCAGTGAGGCCGGGGGCAGGGGAGAGACCCAGTACTTC. Its translation: CAISEAGGRGETQYF.

The V gene is TRBV20-1, the J gene TRBJ2-3; 9 bases line up with TRBD1. CDR3 length: 13 residues. CDR1 and CDR2 from the germline V gene are DFQATT and SNEGSKA (reference sequence). The CDR3 here is CRTQGASADTQYF. In DNA form, the CDR3 reads TGCAGGACACAGGGGGCGTCCGCAGATACGCAGTATTTT.

V is TRBV20-1 and J is TRBJ2-5, with D possibly being TRBD1 or TRBD2 (5 bases each). The CDR3 consists of 13 residues. Per the germline V gene, CDR1 is DFQATT and CDR2 is SNEGSKA (reference sequence). The V gene lost 6 bases and the J gene lost 2 bases, with 13 bases spanning the gap. CDR3: CSAGVPRQETQYF. The CDR3 nucleotides are TGCAGTGCGGGGGTCCCGCGGCAAGAGACCCAGTACTTC.

In this sample, this clonotype turned up a few times. The chain couples TRBV6-5 to TRBJ2-1; 10 bases agree with TRBD2. Trimming at V came to 5 bases and at J to 14 bases, leaving 9 bases not matched to a gene. The germline CDR1 and CDR2 sequences are MNHEY and SVGAGI. The length of the CDR3 is 13 residues. The CDR3 nucleotides read TGTGCCAGCAGTGCACCCGGGACTAGCGATAAGTTCTTC. It encodes CASSAPGTSDKFF.

This clonotype showed up just a few times. J is TRBJ2-1 and V is TRBV3-1, with D unclear. Germline V gene lookup returns CDR1 LGHDT and CDR2 YNNKEL (reference sequence). The CDR3 has 13 amino acids. The V end lost 3 bases, the J end lost 2 bases, and 5 bases lay between the germline ends. CDR3: CASSQRPYNEQFF. For the CDR3, the DNA is TGTGCCAGCAGCCAGCGTCCCTACAATGAGCAGTTCTTC.

The CDR3 region has the DNA TGTGCCACCAGCAGAGATTTGAGCGGGGGGGTGTTCGGGGAGCTGTTTTTT. Its translation: CATSRDLSGGVFGELFF. V usage is TRBV15 and J usage is TRBJ2-2; TRBD2 agrees at 10 bases. Germline trimming cut 0 bases from V and 7 bases from J; bases unmatched to any gene: 8. The CDR3 is 17 residues long. Germline V gene lookup returns CDR1 LNHNV and CDR2 YYDKDF (reference sequence).

Only a few counts were recorded for this clonotype. CDR3 in amino acids: CASSFFGQMNTEAFF. The CDR3 DNA reads TGTGCCAGCAGTTTCTTCGGACAGATGAACACTGAAGCTTTCTTT. The chain joins TRBV2 to TRBJ1-1; weak D call: TRBD1 (6 bases). Trimming left V 5 bases short and J 0 bases short, with 13 bases between. This CDR3 has 15 amino acids. In germline, CDR1 is SNHLY, CDR2 FYNNEI.

The chain employs TRBV6-2 or TRBV6-3 and TRBJ2-1; TRBD1 agrees at 11 bases. Germline lookup yields CDR1 MNHEY and CDR2 SVGEGT. The CDR3 has 17 amino acids. Unmatched junction bases numbered 15, after V lost 6 bases and J lost 8 bases. The CDR3 spells CASRPVFRDRGVDEQFF. The CDR3 DNA reads TGTGCCAGCAGGCCTGTCTTCCGGGACAGGGGGGTTGATGAGCAGTTCTTC.

This clonotype was picked up a small number of times. This chain joins TRBV7-8 and TRBJ1-5; D unresolved. The ends were cut back, 4 bases at V and 2 bases at J, with 6 bases in the middle. The germline gives CDR1 SGHVS, CDR2 FQNEAQ. The CDR3 totals 13 residues. In DNA form, the CDR3 reads TGTGCCAGCAGCTACACCCGCAATCAGCCCCAGCATTTT. It translates to CASSYTRNQPQHF. The entire variable domain, with the rest obtained from reference TRBV7-8 and TRBJ1-5, is as follows: GAGVSQSPRYKVAKRGQDVALRCDPISGHVSLFWYQQALGQGPEFLTYFQNEAQLDKSGLPSDRFFAERPEGSVSTLKIQRTQQEDSAVYLCASSYTRNQPQHFGDGTRLSIL.

The chain carries TRBV4-3 and TRBJ2-7, with D possibly matching TRBD2 (6 bases). V lost 0 bases, J lost 5 bases, and 14 bases lay in between. This CDR3 region has 15 residues. Germline values: CDR1 LGHNA, CDR2 YSLEER. Here the CDR3 DNA reads TGCGCCAGCAGCCAAGATCCTGGCGGGAACAACGAGCAGTACTTC. This sequence encodes CASSQDPGGNNEQYF.

Only a few counts were recorded for this clonotype. CDR3 in amino acids: CSAGAQGSTQYF. The CDR3 region has the DNA TGCAGTGCTGGAGCACAGGGTTCCACCCAGTACTTC. The chain combines TRBV20-1 with TRBJ2-5, with D possibly TRBD1 on 6 matching bases. Trimming shortened V by 5 bases and J by 8 bases, and 15 bases separated the two germline ends. The CDR3 contains 12 residues. Germline CDR1 and CDR2: DFQATT and SNEGSKA (reference sequence).

The rearrangement uses TRBV15 and TRBJ2-3; no clear D gene. Germline V CDR1 and CDR2: LNHNV, YYDKDF (reference sequence). The CDR3 sequence is 15 residues long. Trimming removed 0 bases at V and 5 bases at J, with 12 bases between. The CDR3 region is CATSRDLFVRDTQYF. The CDR3 nucleotides are TGTGCCACCAGCAGAGATCTATTTGTAAGAGATACGCAGTATTTT. Drawing the rest from reference TRBV15 and TRBJ2-3, the complete variable domain is DAMVIQNPRYQVTQFGKPVTLSCSQTLNHNVMYWYQQKSSQAPKLLFHYYDKDFNNEADTPDNFQSRRPNTSFCFLDIRSPGLGDTAMYLCATSRDLFVRDTQYFGPGTRLTVL.

The chain links TRBV20-1 to TRBJ2-1, with D possibly matching TRBD2 (8 bases). CDR3 length: 13 amino acids. Germline-derived CDR1 and CDR2 are DFQATT and SNEGSKA (reference sequence). The DNA for the CDR3 is TGCACCGGGAGGGGACAGTCCTACAATGAGCAGTTCTTC. Translating gives CTGRGQSYNEQFF.

This rearrangement joins TRBV5-5 to TRBJ2-7; 7 nucleotides agree with TRBD2. CDR1 SGHKS and CDR2 YYEKEE come from the germline V gene (reference sequence). The junction had 7 bases not matched to a gene; V was cut back by 0 bases and J by 7 bases. This CDR3 is built from 14 residues. Here the CDR3 DNA reads TGTGCCAGCAGCTTGGTGGGAGGGTTGGCGGAGCAGTACTTC. Its protein product is CASSLVGGLAEQYF.

There are a few counts of this clonotype. The chain employs TRBV24-1 and TRBJ2-6; D not certain. The CDR3 covers 14 residues. Germline lookup yields CDR1 KGHDR and CDR2 SFDVKD. The V gene lost 6 bases and the J gene lost 0 bases, with 5 bases spanning the gap. The CDR3 DNA is TGTGCCACCAGTCAGAGCTCTGGGGCCAACGTCCTGACTTTC. It specifies CATSQSSGANVLTF.

J is TRBJ1-2 and V is TRBV5-5; D might be TRBD1 (5 bases). This CDR3 has 17 residues. Germline CDR1 is SGHKS and CDR2 is YYEKEE (reference sequence). V was clipped by 5 bases and J by 5 bases, with 25 bases between them. The CDR3 region is CASSLRAPQGRGYGYTF. The CDR3 nucleotides read TGTGCCAGCAGTTTAAGAGCCCCCCAAGGGAGGGGTTATGGCTACACCTTC.

V gene TRBV7-9 combines with J gene TRBJ2-3; 11 bases match TRBD1. Per the germline V gene, CDR1 is SEHNR and CDR2 is FQNEAQ (reference sequence). The J segment lost 7 bases and the V segment lost 0 bases, leaving 12 bases of the junction unmatched. The CDR3 consists of 18 residues. CDR3 bases: TGTGCCAGCAGCTTAGCTTCCGGGACAGGGGGTCTCCGGTATACGCAGTATTTT. Protein product: CASSLASGTGGLRYTQYF.

This clonotype was seen a few times. The chain carries TRBV7-8 and TRBJ2-5; the D gene could be TRBD1 or TRBD2 (5 bases each). Looked up from germline, CDR1 is SGHVS and CDR2 is FQNEAQ. The CDR3 contains 14 residues. V was pared by 6 bases and J by 5 bases, with 16 bases between. CDR3 nucleotides: TGTGCCAGCAGTCCGGACTGGGGACGCGAGACCCAGTACTTC. Protein product: CASSPDWGRETQYF.

The rearrangement joins TRBV6-2 or TRBV6-3 to TRBJ2-1, with TRBD1 identical over 9 bases. J gave up 9 bases and V 4 bases, and 19 bases lay outside the gene matches. Germline V gene data show CDR1 as MNHEY and CDR2 as SVGEGT. This CDR3 comprises 18 residues. CDR3 nucleotide sequence: TGTGCCAGCAGTTCCCAGATATCCGGGACAGGGCGGTTTGGTGAGCAGTTCTTC. Translation gives CASSSQISGTGRFGEQFF.

In its sample, this clonotype was seen a few times. V is TRBV7-9 and J is TRBJ1-2; D uncertain. This CDR3 spans 13 amino acids. V lost 1 base and J 7 bases, leaving 10 bases between the germline ends. Germline V CDR1 and CDR2: SEHNR, FQNEAQ (reference sequence). The CDR3 here is CASSLGLRGGYTF. The CDR3 nucleotides read TGTGCCAGCAGCTTAGGGCTGCGGGGTGGCTACACCTTC.

This chain joins TRBV7-9 and TRBJ2-1; maybe TRBD1 (6 bases). Germline V gene data show CDR1 as SEHNR and CDR2 as FQNEAQ (reference sequence). The CDR3 runs to 13 residues. The ends were cut back, 5 bases at V and 8 bases at J, with 13 bases in the middle. The CDR3 loop is CASSRGTKDEQFF. CDR3 nucleotide sequence: TGTGCCAGCAGCCGAGGGACAAAGGATGAGCAGTTCTTC.

This clonotype was detected a few times. The rearrangement uses TRBV10-3 and TRBJ2-3; perhaps D is TRBD1 or TRBD2 (5 bases each). Germline loops: CDR1 ENHRY, CDR2 SYGVKD. Trimming stripped 6 bases from V and 6 bases from J, with 19 bases between. The CDR3 extends over 15 amino acids. The CDR3 DNA follows: TGTGCCATCAGGAAACTTTTAGGGGACCCCGATACGCAGTATTTT. It translates to CAIRKLLGDPDTQYF.